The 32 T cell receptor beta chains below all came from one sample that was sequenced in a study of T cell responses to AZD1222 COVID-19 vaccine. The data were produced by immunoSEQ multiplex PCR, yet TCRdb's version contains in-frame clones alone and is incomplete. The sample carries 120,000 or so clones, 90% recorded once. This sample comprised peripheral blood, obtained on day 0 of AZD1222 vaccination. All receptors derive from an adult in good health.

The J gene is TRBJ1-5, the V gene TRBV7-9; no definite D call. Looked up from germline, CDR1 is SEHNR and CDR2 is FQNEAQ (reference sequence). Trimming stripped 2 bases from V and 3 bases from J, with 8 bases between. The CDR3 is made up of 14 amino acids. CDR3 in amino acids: CASSLNLDNQPQHF. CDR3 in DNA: TGTGCCAGCAGCTTAAACCTAGACAATCAGCCCCAGCATTTT.

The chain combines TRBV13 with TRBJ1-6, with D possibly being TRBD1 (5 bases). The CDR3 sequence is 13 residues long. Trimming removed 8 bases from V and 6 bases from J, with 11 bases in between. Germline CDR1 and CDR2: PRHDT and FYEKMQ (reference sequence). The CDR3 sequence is CASERRGNSPLHF. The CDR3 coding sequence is TGTGCCAGCGAACGGAGGGGTAATTCACCCCTCCACTTT.

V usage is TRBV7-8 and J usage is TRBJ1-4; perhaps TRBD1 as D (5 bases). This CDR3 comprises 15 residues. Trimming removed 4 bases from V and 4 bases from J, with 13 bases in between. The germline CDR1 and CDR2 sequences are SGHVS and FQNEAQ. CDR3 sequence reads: CASSSGHLVNEKLFF. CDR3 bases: TGTGCCAGCAGCTCCGGACATTTAGTTAATGAAAAACTGTTTTTT.

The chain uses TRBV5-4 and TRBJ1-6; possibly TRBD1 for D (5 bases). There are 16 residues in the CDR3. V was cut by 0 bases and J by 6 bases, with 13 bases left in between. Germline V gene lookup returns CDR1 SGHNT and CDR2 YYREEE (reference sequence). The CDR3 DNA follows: TGTGCCAGCAGCTTGGATGGGACGCTACCTAATTCACCCCTCCACTTT. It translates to CASSLDGTLPNSPLHF.

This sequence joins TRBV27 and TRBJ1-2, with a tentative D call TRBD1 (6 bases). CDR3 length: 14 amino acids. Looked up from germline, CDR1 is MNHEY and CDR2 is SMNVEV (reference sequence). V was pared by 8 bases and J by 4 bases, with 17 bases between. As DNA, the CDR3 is TGTGCCAGCCGAAATATCCAGGGGAGCTATGGCTACACCTTC. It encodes CASRNIQGSYGYTF.

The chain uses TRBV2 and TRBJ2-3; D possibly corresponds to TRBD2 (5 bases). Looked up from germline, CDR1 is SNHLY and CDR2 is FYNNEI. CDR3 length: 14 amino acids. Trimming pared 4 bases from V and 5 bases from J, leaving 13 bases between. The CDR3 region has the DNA TGTGCCAGCAGTGTCGGAAGTGAGGGAGATACGCAGTATTTT. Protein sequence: CASSVGSEGDTQYF. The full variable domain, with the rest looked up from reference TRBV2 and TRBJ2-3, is EPEVTQTPSHQVTQMGQEVILRCVPISNHLYFYWYRQILGQKVEFLVSFYNNEISEKSEIFDDQFSVERPDGSNFTLKIRSTKLEDSAMYFCASSVGSEGDTQYFGPGTRLTVL.

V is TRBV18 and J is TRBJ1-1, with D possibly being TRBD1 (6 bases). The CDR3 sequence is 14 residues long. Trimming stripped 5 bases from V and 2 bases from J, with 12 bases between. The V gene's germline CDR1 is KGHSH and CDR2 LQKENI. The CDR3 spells CASSEGQINTEAFF. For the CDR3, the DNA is TGTGCCAGCTCAGAGGGACAAATTAACACTGAAGCTTTCTTT.

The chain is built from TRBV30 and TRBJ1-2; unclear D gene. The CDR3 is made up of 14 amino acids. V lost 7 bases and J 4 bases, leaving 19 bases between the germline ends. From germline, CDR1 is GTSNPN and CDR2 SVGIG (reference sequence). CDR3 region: CASLTILHGYGYTF. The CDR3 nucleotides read TGTGCCTCACTGACGATCCTTCACGGCTATGGCTACACCTTC.

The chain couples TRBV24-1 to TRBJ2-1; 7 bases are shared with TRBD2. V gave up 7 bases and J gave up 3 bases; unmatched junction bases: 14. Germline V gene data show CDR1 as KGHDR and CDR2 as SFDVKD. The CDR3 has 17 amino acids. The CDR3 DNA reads TGTGCCACCAGATTAGGACTAGTCAAAGGAAACTACAATGAGCAGTTCTTC. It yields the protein CATRLGLVKGNYNEQFF.

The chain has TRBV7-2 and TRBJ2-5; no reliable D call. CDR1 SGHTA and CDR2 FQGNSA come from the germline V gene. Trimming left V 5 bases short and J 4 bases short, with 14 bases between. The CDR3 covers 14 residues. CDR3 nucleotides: TGTGCCAGCAGCCTCAGGCCAGGCCTAGAGACCCAGTACTTC. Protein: CASSLRPGLETQYF.

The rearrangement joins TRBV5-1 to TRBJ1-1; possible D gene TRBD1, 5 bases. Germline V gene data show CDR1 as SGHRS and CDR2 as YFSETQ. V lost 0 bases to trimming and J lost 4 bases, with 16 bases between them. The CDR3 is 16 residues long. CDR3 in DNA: TGCGCCAGCAGCTTGGAATTGGGACGGCGGGTCACTGAAGCTTTCTTT. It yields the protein CASSLELGRRVTEAFF.

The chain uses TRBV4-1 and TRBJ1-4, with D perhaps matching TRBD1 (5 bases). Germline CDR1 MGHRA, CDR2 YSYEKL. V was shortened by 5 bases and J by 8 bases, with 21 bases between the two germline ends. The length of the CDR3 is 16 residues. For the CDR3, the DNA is TGCGCCAGCAGCTCCAACCCGCGGGGACTGGACGAAAAACTGTTTTTT. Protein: CASSSNPRGLDEKLFF.

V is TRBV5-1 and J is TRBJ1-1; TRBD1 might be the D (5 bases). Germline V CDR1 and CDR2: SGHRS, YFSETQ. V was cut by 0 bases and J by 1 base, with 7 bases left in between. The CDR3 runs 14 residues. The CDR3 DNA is TGCGCCAGCAGCTTGGGACAGAAGAACACTGAAGCTTTCTTT. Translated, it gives CASSLGQKNTEAFF.

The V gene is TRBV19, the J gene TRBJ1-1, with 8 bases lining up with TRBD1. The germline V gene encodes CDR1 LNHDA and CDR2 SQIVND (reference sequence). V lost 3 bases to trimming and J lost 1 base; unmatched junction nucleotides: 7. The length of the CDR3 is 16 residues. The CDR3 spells CASSIGGQGWNTEAFF. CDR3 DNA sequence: TGTGCCAGTAGTATTGGTGGACAGGGATGGAACACTGAAGCTTTCTTT. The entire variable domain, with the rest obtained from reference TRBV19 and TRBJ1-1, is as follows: DGGITQSPKYLFRKEGQNVTLSCEQNLNHDAMYWYRQDPGQGLRLIYYSQIVNDFQKGDIAEGYSVSREKKESFPLTVTSAQKNPTAFYLCASSIGGQGWNTEAFFGQGTRLTVV.

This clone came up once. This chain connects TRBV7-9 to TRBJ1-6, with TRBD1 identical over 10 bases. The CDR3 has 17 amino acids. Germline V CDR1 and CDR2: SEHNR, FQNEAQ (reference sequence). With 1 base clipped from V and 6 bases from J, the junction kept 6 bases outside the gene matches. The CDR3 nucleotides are TGTGCCAGCAGCTTAGTAGCGGGGACAGGGGTTAATTCACCCCTCCACTTT. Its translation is CASSLVAGTGVNSPLHF. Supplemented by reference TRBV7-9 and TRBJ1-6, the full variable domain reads DTGVSQNPRHKITKRGQNVTFRCDPISEHNRLYWYRQTLGQGPEFLTYFQNEAQLEKSRLLSDRFSAERPKGSFSTLEIQRTEQGDSAMYLCASSLVAGTGVNSPLHFGNGTRLTVT.

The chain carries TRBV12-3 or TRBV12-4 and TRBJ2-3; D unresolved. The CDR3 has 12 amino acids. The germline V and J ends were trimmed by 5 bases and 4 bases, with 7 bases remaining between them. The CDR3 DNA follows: TGTGCCAGCAGTCCCCCCGCAGATACGCAGTATTTT. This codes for CASSPPADTQYF.

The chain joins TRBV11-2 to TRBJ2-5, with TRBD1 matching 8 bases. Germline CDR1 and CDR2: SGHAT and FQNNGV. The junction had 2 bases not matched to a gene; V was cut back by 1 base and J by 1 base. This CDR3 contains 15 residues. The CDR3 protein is CASSLGDRGQETQYF. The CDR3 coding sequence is TGTGCCAGCAGCTTAGGAGACAGGGGCCAAGAGACCCAGTACTTC.

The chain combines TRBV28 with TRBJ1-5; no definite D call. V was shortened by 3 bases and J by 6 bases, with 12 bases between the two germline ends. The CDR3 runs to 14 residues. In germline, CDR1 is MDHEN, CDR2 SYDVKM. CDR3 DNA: TGTGCCAGCAGTTTTGTGCAGCTCGGTCAGCCCCAGCATTTT. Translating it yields CASSFVQLGQPQHF. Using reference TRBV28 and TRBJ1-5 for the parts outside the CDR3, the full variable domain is DVKVTQSSRYLVKRTGEKVFLECVQDMDHENMFWYRQDPGLGLRLIYFSYDVKMKEKGDIPEGYSVSREKKERFSLILESASTNQTSMYLCASSFVQLGQPQHFGDGTRLSIL.

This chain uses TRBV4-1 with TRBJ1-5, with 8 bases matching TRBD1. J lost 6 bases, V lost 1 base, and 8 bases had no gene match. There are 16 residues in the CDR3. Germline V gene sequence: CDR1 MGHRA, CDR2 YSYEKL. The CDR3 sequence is CASSQVGQGASQPQHF. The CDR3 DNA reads TGCGCCAGCAGCCAAGTTGGGCAGGGGGCTAGTCAGCCCCAGCATTTT.

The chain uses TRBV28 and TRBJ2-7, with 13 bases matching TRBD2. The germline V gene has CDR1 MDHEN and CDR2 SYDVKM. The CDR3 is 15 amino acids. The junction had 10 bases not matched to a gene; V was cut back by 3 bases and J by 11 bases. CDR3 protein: CASSLQTSGRPLEYF. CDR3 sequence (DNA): TGTGCCAGCAGTTTGCAGACTAGCGGGAGGCCCCTGGAGTACTTC.

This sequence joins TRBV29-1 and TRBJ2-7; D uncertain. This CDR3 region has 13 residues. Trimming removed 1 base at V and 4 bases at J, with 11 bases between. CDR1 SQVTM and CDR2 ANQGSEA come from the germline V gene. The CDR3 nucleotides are TGCAGCGTTGAAGGTGGCGGTGAGTACGAGCAGTACTTC. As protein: CSVEGGGEYEQYF.

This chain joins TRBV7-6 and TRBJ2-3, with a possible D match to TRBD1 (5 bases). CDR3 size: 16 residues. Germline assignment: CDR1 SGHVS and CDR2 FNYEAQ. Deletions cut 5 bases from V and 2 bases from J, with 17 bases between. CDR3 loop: CASSDAGTGFTDTQYF. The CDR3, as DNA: TGTGCCAGCAGCGACGCCGGAACAGGATTCACAGATACGCAGTATTTT.

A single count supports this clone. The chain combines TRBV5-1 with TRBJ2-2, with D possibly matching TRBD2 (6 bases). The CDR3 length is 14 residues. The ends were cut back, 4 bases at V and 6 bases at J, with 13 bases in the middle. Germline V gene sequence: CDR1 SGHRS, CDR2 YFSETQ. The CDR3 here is CASSLTPGAGELFF. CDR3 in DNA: TGCGCCAGCAGCCTCACCCCGGGGGCCGGGGAGCTGTTTTTT.

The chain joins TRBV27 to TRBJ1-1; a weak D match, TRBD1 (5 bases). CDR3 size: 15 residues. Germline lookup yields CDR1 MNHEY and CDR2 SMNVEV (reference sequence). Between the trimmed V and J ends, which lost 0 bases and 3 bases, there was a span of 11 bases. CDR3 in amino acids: CASSLSGGRDTEAFF. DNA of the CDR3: TGTGCCAGCAGTTTATCCGGGGGACGGGACACTGAAGCTTTCTTT.

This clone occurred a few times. CDR3 loop: CASSQGINTGELFF. The CDR3 DNA is TGCGCCAGCAGCCAAGGGATCAACACCGGGGAGCTGTTTTTT. The rearrangement links TRBV4-3 to TRBJ2-2; D ambiguous. The CDR3 sequence is 14 residues long. Deletions cut 1 base from V and 2 bases from J, with 5 bases between. CDR1 is LGHNA and CDR2 is YSLEER in the germline V gene.

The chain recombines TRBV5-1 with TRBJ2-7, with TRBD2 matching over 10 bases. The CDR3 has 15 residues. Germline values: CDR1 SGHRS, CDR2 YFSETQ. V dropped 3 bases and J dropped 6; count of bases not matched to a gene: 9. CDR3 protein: CASSSLAGVPGEQYF. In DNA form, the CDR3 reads TGCGCCAGCAGCTCCCTAGCGGGAGTACCGGGCGAGCAGTACTTC.

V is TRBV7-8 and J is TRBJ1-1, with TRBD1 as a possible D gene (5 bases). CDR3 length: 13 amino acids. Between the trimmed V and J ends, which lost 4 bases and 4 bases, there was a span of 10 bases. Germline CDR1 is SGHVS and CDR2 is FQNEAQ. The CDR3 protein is CASSSQGSTEAFF. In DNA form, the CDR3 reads TGTGCCAGCAGCTCTCAGGGTAGCACTGAAGCTTTCTTT.

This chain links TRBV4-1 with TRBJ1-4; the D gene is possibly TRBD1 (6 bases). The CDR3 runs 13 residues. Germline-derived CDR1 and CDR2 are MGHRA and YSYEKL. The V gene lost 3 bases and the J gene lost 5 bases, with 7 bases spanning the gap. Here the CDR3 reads CASSQGANEKLFF. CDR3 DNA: TGCGCCAGCAGCCAGGGGGCGAATGAAAAACTGTTTTTT.

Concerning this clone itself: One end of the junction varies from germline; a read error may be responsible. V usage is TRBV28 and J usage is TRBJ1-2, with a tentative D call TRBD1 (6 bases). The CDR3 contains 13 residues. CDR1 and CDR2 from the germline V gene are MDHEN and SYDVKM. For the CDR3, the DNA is TGTGCCAGCAGTTCGTCGGGGGGCTATAGCTACACCTTC. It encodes CASSSSGGYSYTF.

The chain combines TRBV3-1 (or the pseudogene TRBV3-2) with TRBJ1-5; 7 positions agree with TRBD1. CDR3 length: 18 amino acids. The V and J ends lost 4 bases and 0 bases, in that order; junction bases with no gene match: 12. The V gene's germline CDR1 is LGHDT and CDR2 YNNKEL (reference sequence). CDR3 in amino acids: CASSPTSGQSPSNQPQHF. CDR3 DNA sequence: TGTGCCAGCAGCCCTACTTCGGGACAGAGTCCTAGCAATCAGCCCCAGCATTTT.

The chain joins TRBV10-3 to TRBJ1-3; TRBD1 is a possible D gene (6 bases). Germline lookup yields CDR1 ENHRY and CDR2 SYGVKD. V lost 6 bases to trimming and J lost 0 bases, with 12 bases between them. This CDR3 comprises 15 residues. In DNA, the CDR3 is TGTGCCATCAGAGTTCGGGACACCTCTGGAAACACCATATATTTT. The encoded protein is CAIRVRDTSGNTIYF.

The chain's CDR3 is CASSAGVGTEAFF. The CDR3 DNA is TGTGCCAGCAGCGCAGGGGTGGGAACTGAAGCTTTCTTT. This rearrangement joins TRBV6-2 or TRBV6-3 to TRBJ1-1, with D tentatively TRBD1 (6 bases). V lost 6 bases, J lost 5 bases, and 13 bases lay in between. The CDR3 consists of 13 residues. Germline CDR1 is MNHEY and CDR2 is SVGEGT.